This T cell receptor beta chain was retrieved from a study of blood T cell repertoires in COVID-19. Authors' analysis steps: Amplification from reference gene primers served as the basis for estimated nucleated cell counts. This table comes from immunoSEQ multiplex PCR, and its TCRdb copy is limited to in-frame clones, with some not included. V and J calls plus clone size are reproduced from that table; the DNA served to infer D and trimming. The sample consists of about 180,000 clones, roughly 82% of them appearing once. The CDR3 totals 15 residues. Deletions cut 3 bases from V and 3 bases from J, with 15 bases between. Germline V gene sequence: CDR1 LGHDT, CDR2 YNNKEL (reference sequence).

Sequencing was performed on peripheral blood. This chain connects TRBV3-1 (or the pseudogene TRBV3-2) to TRBJ2-7; D gene ambiguous. The source of this sequence is a woman in her seventies with acute or convalescent COVID-19. Here the CDR3 DNA reads TGTGCCAGCAGCCAGACGTCAGGCCCCTTCTACGAGCAGTACTTC. Translation: CASSQTSGPFYEQYF.